Shown below are 17 T cell receptor beta chains from a single sample sequenced in a study of blood T cell repertoires in COVID-19. Profiling relied on immunoSEQ multiplex PCR, and the TCRdb table lists in-frame clones only, not all of them. The sample holds around 64,000 clones, approximately 91% seen once. Sequencing was performed on peripheral blood. All receptors derive from a human donor in a cohort sampled during active COVID-19.

The chain uses TRBV5-1 and TRBJ2-1; 9 bases are a match to TRBD2. Trimming removed 0 bases from V and 2 bases from J; junction bases left unmatched: 3. Looked up from germline, CDR1 is SGHRS and CDR2 is YFSETQ. The CDR3 sequence is 16 residues long. The CDR3 region is CASSLALAGAYNEQFF. CDR3 DNA sequence: TGCGCCAGCAGCTTGGCCTTAGCGGGAGCCTACAATGAGCAGTTCTTC.

The chain employs TRBV4-1 and TRBJ2-7; 7 bases are a match to TRBD1. CDR1 and CDR2 (germline): MGHRA, YSYEKL. The CDR3 covers 13 residues. J was trimmed by 6 bases and V by 4 bases; bases with no gene match: 6. The CDR3 loop reads CASSPTGVGEQYF. CDR3 in DNA: TGCGCCAGCAGCCCTACAGGGGTCGGCGAGCAGTACTTC.

The J gene is TRBJ2-3, the V gene TRBV6-4; 8 bases line up with TRBD1. This CDR3 is 12 amino acids long. V was pared by 8 bases and J by 4 bases, with 2 bases of the junction left unmatched. The V gene's germline CDR1 is MRHNA and CDR2 SNTAGT. The chain's CDR3 is CASQGAADTQYF. CDR3 DNA sequence: TGTGCCAGCCAGGGGGCAGCAGATACGCAGTATTTT.

This chain uses TRBV19 with TRBJ2-3; D unclear. Germline CDR1 and CDR2: LNHDA and SQIVND (reference sequence). The CDR3 has 13 amino acids. V dropped 6 bases and J dropped 4 bases, with 11 bases sitting between them. The CDR3 bases are TGTGCCAGTAGGGTAAGAGGAGCAGATACGCAGTATTTT. Its translation is CASRVRGADTQYF.

V gene TRBV6-5 combines with J gene TRBJ1-4, with a possible D match to TRBD1 (5 bases). Germline V gene sequence: CDR1 MNHEY, CDR2 SVGAGI. CDR3 length equals 14 residues. The V gene lost 6 bases and the J gene lost 5 bases, with 13 bases spanning the gap. CDR3 nucleotide sequence: TGTGCCAGCAGCCGGACACGAGTGAATGAAAAACTGTTTTTT. This translates into CASSRTRVNEKLFF.

The CDR3 here is CASSFSGSNNEQFF. Here the CDR3 DNA reads TGTGCCAGTAGTTTTAGCGGGAGTAATAATGAGCAGTTCTTC. The chain uses TRBV19 and TRBJ2-1; 9 bases are shared with TRBD2. Germline V CDR1 and CDR2: LNHDA, SQIVND (reference sequence). The CDR3 covers 14 residues. V dropped 5 bases and J dropped 7; count of bases not matched to a gene: 6.

The J gene is TRBJ2-5, the V gene TRBV7-6, with TRBD1 matching over 10 bases. The CDR3 has 13 amino acids. V lost 5 bases, J lost 5 bases, and 2 bases stayed unmatched. CDR1 and CDR2 from the germline V gene are SGHVS and FNYEAQ. DNA of the CDR3: TGTGCCAGCAGCGCGGACAGGGGGGAGACCCAGTACTTC. Translated, it gives CASSADRGETQYF.

The rearrangement joins TRBV4-3 to TRBJ2-1, with 9 bases that match TRBD2. CDR1 is LGHNA, CDR2 YSLEER, per germline. The V and J ends lost 6 bases and 8 bases, in that order; junction bases with no gene match: 14. The CDR3 contains 16 residues. CDR3 nucleotides: TGCGCCAGCAGTTATAGCGGGAGCCCTGATGGCGATGAGCAGTTCTTC. Translation gives CASSYSGSPDGDEQFF.

V usage is TRBV11-2 and J usage is TRBJ2-1; TRBD2 matches at 13 bases. There are 16 residues in the CDR3. CDR1 SGHAT and CDR2 FQNNGV come from the germline V gene. The V and J ends lost 4 bases and 10 bases, in that order; junction bases with no gene match: 10. CDR3 amino acids: CASSSGLAGAGGEQFF. Written as DNA, the CDR3 is TGTGCCAGCAGCTCAGGACTAGCGGGAGCCGGGGGGGAGCAGTTCTTC.

The V gene is TRBV12-5, the J gene TRBJ1-2, with 7 bases identical to TRBD1. Trimming removed 6 bases from V and 6 bases from J; junction bases left unmatched: 7. Per the germline V gene, CDR1 is LGHNT and CDR2 is FRNRAP. The CDR3 has 13 amino acids. CDR3 sequence: CASGSGQANGYTF. The CDR3, as DNA: TGTGCTAGTGGATCAGGACAGGCAAATGGCTACACCTTC.

The chain recombines TRBV9 with TRBJ2-2; D is undetermined. Trimming took off 0 bases at V and 6 bases at J, with 12 bases between the two ends. Looked up from germline, CDR1 is SGDLS and CDR2 is YYNGEE. The CDR3 length is 15 residues. CDR3 region: CASSVATTLAGELFF. The CDR3 nucleotides are TGTGCCAGCAGCGTAGCTACGACTTTGGCCGGGGAGCTGTTTTTT.

The V gene is TRBV9, the J gene TRBJ2-3; TRBD1 agrees at 9 bases. Germline CDR1 is SGDLS and CDR2 is YYNGEE. This CDR3 has 18 amino acids. The V gene end was trimmed by 3 bases and the J gene end by 7 bases; junction bases not matched to a gene: 18. Here the CDR3 reads CASSAAGTGGSKGNTQYF. CDR3 in DNA: TGTGCCAGCAGCGCGGCCGGAACAGGGGGCTCTAAAGGAAATACGCAGTATTTT.

This clone has a single count. This chain joins TRBV19 and TRBJ2-4; D ambiguous. Germline lookup yields CDR1 LNHDA and CDR2 SQIVND (reference sequence). V gave up 8 bases and J gave up 2 bases, with 13 bases separating them. The CDR3 is 14 residues long. CDR3: CASSVEASKNIQYF. The CDR3 bases are TGTGCCAGTTCAGTAGAGGCATCCAAAAACATTCAGTACTTC.

The chain uses TRBV4-2 and TRBJ2-1; no firm D call. V lost 0 bases and J lost 4, with 10 bases in between. Germline lookup yields CDR1 LGHNA and CDR2 YNFKEQ. The length of the CDR3 is 15 residues. The CDR3 region is CASSQEAQTYNEQFF. The CDR3 DNA is TGTGCCAGCAGCCAAGAGGCCCAGACTTACAATGAGCAGTTCTTC.

The CDR3, as DNA: TGCGCCAGCAGTTCACGAACAGGGGGCTCGAACACCGGGGAGCTGTTTTTT. This sequence encodes CASSSRTGGSNTGELFF. The chain recombines TRBV5-1 with TRBJ2-2, with 9 bases aligning to TRBD1. With 5 bases clipped from V and 0 bases from J, the junction kept 8 bases outside the gene matches. Germline V gene sequence: CDR1 SGHRS, CDR2 YFSETQ. This CDR3 has 17 amino acids.

The CDR3 DNA reads TGTGCCAGCAGTTCCGTCCACGAGAGGAGCTCCTACGAGCAGTACTTC. Its protein is CASSSVHERSSYEQYF. The chain links TRBV28 to TRBJ2-7; the D is unclear. The CDR3 extends over 16 amino acids. The germline V and J ends were trimmed by 4 bases and 0 bases, with 16 bases remaining between them. Germline lookup yields CDR1 MDHEN and CDR2 SYDVKM.

This chain joins TRBV20-1 and TRBJ1-1; D ambiguous. Germline CDR1 reads DFQATT; CDR2 reads SNEGSKA (reference sequence). This CDR3 is built from 12 residues. V lost 3 bases and J 8 bases, leaving 13 bases between the germline ends. CDR3 coding DNA: TGCAGTGCTAGTTTGGAGCCCCGGGAAGCTTTCTTT. It codes for CSASLEPREAFF.